Listed below are T cell receptor beta chains from one sample, sequenced in a study of Graves' ophthalmopathy and Graves' hyperthyroidism. MiXCR, run by TCRdb on the multiplex PCR reads, gives a single entry per CDR3 protein. The data show some 350,000 distinct CDR3 sequences, about a sixth seen once. Input material: peripheral blood. The receptors derive from an adult woman with stable Graves' hyperthyroidism. Each CDR3 is given with its conserved first and last residue. D genes are given only for firm matches. Clone size appears in some rows only: once, few, many, or a class for an expanded clone.

v_gene	abundance	len	d_gene	j_gene	CDR3nt	CDR3aa
TRBV6-4	many	17	TRBD1	TRBJ1-5	TGTGCCAGCAGTCGCTTTGGGACAGGGGGCTCGGGTCAGCCCCAGCATTTT	CASSRFGTGGSGQPQHF
TRBV4-1	.	15	TRBD1	TRBJ1-1	TGCGCCAGCCGCCAGCAGGAGACAGGGGGCACTGAAGCTTTCTTT	CASRQQETGGTEAFF
TRBV6-5	.	15	.	TRBJ2-2	TGTGCCAGCAGTTACACGGTCGGCAGGTCCGGGGAGCTGTTTTTT	CASSYTVGRSGELFF
TRBV30	many	13	.	TRBJ2-4	TGTGCCTGGAGTCCCGCGGGCGTAAACATTCAGTACTTC	CAWSPAGVNIQYF
TRBV3-1	many	12	.	TRBJ1-2	TGTGCCAGCAGCCACACAAGCTATGGCTACACCTTC	CASSHTSYGYTF
TRBV11-2	many	16	TRBD2	TRBJ2-7	TGTGCCAGCAGCCCAGGGAGGGACCCCGGGGTTTACGAGCAGTACTTC	CASSPGRDPGVYEQYF
TRBV11-2	many	16	.	TRBJ2-2	TGTGCCAGCAGCTTAGGCGGCCTAGGTAACACCGGGGAGCTGTTTTTT	CASSLGGLGNTGELFF
TRBV10-3	once	15	TRBD1	TRBJ1-2	TGTGCCATCAGTGACCGACAGGGAGCTAACTATGGCTACACCTTC	CAISDRQGANYGYTF
TRBV7-3	.	14	TRBD2	TRBJ2-7	TGTGCCAGCAGCTCCGAACTAGCGGGAGGGAAGCAGTACTTC	CASSSELAGGKQYF
TRBV5-6	many	14	TRBD1	TRBJ1-5	TGTGCCAGCAGTTTGTGGGGACAGGGGTCGCCCCAGCATTTT	CASSLWGQGSPQHF
TRBV9	many	14	.	TRBJ2-5	TGTGCCAGCAGCGTAGCCCCGCAGGTTGGGACCCAGTACTTC	CASSVAPQVGTQYF
TRBV6-5	many	15	.	TRBJ2-7	TGTGCCAGCAGGTTAACAACGGGGCGCGGCTACGAGCAGTACTTC	CASRLTTGRGYEQYF
TRBV9	many	16	.	TRBJ2-5	TGTGCCAGCAGCGTCCCTGCCGGGGGCATCGGGGAGACCCAGTACTTC	CASSVPAGGIGETQYF
TRBV11-3	few	13	.	TRBJ2-1	TGTGCCAGCAGCTTAGGACGAGTCGGAGAGCAGTTCTTC	CASSLGRVGEQFF
TRBV7-4	.	18	.	TRBJ2-5	TGTGCCAGCATCAAACCCGGGGACGGGAGAAGGTGCCAAGAGACCCAGTACTTC	CASIKPGDGRRCQETQYF
TRBV18	many	14	.	TRBJ1-6	TGTGCCAGCTCACCAGCGAAGGCGATGTCACCCCTCCACTTT	CASSPAKAMSPLHF
TRBV7-9	.	12	.	TRBJ1-2	TGTGCCATCGATACAGGGCACTATGGCTACACCTTC	CAIDTGHYGYTF
TRBV5-1	many	14	.	TRBJ2-7	TGCGCCAGCAGCGCCGTGGGCCCCTACTACGAGCAGTACTTC	CASSAVGPYYEQYF
TRBV7-9	many	14	.	TRBJ2-7	TGTGCCAGCAGCTTAGCCCAGGCGGGCTCCGAGCAGTACTTC	CASSLAQAGSEQYF